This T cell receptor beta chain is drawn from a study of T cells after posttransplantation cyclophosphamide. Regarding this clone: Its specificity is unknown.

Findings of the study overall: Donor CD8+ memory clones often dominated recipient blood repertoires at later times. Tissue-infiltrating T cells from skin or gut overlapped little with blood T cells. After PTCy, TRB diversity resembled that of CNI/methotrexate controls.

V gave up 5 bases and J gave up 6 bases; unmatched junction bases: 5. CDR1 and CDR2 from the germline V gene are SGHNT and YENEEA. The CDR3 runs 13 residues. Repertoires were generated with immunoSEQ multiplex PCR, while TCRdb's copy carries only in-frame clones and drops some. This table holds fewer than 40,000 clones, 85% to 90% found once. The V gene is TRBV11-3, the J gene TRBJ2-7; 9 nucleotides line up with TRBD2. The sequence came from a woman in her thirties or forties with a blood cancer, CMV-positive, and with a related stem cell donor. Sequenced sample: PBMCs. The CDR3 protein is CASSKGLASEQYF. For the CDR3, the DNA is TGTGCCAGCAGCAAGGGACTAGCATCCGAGCAGTACTTC.